This TCR beta chain derives from a study of blood T cell repertoires in COVID-19. Overall study: There were acute and convalescent COVID-19 samples, and they came from the United States, Italy and Spain.

Per the study methods: Reference gene primer amplification gave estimated nucleated cell counts. The repertoire was sequenced with immunoSEQ multiplex PCR; TCRdb's copy has only in-frame clones and lacks some. That table supplies the V and J calls and clone size; D and trimming were determined from the DNA. Of over 200,000 clones listed, almost 85% were seen once; the top ten hold about 15%. Germline V gives CDR1 SEHNR, CDR2 FQNEAQ (reference sequence). CDR3 length: 14 amino acids. With 2 bases removed from V and 9 bases from J, the gap between germline ends came to 11 bases. Those enrolled, adults aged roughly 18 to 89 years, came from about two dozen US areas. Recovered participants had two consecutive negative NP/OP PCR tests, healthcare professional clearance, or symptom resolution.

Sequenced input: PBMCs or T cells enriched from blood (not recorded which). J is TRBJ1-6 and V is TRBV7-9, with D perhaps TRBD1 (5 bases). The receptor was isolated from a man aged 35 to 55 who had recovered from COVID-19. This CDR3 is CASSLRGNGSPLHF. CDR3 coding DNA: TGTGCCAGCAGCTTACGGGGGAATGGTTCACCCCTCCACTTT.